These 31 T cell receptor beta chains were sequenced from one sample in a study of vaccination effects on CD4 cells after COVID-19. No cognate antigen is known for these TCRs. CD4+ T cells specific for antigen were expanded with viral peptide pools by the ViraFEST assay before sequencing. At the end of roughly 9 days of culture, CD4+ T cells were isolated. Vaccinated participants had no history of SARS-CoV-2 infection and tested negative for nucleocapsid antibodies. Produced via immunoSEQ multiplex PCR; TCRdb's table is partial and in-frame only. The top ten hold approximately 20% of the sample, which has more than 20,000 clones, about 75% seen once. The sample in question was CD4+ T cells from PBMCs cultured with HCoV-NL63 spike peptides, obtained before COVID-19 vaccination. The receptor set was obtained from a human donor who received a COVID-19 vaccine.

Here the CDR3 reads CATSAPKVETQYF. DNA for the CDR3: TGTGCCACCAGTGCCCCAAAGGTGGAGACCCAGTACTTC. The chain has TRBV24-1 and TRBJ2-5; D not certain. The germline V and J ends were trimmed by 5 bases and 5 bases, with 11 bases remaining between them. The CDR3 has 13 residues. Germline V gene data show CDR1 as KGHDR and CDR2 as SFDVKD.

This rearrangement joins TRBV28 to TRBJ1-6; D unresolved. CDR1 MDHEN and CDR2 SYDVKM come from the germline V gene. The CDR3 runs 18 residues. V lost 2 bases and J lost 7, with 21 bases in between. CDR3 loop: CASSLPPDGRGYNSPLHF. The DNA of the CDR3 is TGTGCCAGCAGTTTACCCCCCGATGGACGGGGATACAATTCACCCCTCCACTTT.

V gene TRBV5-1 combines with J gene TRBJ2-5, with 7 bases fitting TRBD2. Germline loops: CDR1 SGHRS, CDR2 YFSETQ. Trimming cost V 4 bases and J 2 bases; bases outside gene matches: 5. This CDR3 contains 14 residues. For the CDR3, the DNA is TGCGCCAGCAGCCGGGGGGTGGCGCAAGAGACCCAGTACTTC. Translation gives CASSRGVAQETQYF.

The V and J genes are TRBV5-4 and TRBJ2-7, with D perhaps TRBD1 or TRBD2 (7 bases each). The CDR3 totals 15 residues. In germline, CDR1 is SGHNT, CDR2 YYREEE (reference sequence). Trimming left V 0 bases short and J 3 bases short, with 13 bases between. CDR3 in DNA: TGTGCCAGCAGCTTGGGACAGGGAGGGGGCTACGAGCAGTACTTC. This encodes CASSLGQGGGYEQYF.

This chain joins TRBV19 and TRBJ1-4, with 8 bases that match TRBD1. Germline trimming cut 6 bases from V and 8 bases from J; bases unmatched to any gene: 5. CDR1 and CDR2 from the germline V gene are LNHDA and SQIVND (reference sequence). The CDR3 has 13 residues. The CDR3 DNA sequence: TGTGCCAGTAGCGAGACAGGGGAAGAAAAACTGTTTTTT. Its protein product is CASSETGEEKLFF.

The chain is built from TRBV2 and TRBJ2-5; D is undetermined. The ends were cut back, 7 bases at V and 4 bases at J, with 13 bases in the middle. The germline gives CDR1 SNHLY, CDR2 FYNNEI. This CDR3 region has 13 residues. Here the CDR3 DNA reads TGTGCCAGCACCCCCGGACGGCCAGAGACCCAGTACTTC. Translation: CASTPGRPETQYF.

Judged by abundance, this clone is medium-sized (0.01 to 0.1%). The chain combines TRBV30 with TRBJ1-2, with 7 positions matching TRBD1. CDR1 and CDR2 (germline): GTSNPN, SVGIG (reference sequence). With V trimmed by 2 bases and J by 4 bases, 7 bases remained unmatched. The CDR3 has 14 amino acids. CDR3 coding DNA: TGTGCCTGGAGTAAGGCCAGGGGGGGCTATGGCTACACCTTC. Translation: CAWSKARGGYGYTF.

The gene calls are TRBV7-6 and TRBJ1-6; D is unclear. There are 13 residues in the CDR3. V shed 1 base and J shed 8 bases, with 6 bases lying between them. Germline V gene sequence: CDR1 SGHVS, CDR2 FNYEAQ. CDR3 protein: CASSLDTYSPLHF. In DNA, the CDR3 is TGTGCCAGCAGCTTAGACACCTATTCACCCCTCCACTTT.

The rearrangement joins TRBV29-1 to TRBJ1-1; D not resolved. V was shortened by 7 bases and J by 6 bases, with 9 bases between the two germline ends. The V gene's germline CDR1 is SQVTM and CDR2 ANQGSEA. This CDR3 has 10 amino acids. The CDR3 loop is CSAGVAEAFF. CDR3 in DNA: TGCAGCGCTGGAGTCGCTGAAGCTTTCTTT.

The CDR3: CAWSTDSLGANVLTF. The CDR3 bases are TGTGCCTGGAGCACCGACAGCCTTGGGGCCAACGTCCTGACTTTC. The chain carries TRBV30 and TRBJ2-6; tentatively, D is TRBD1 (5 bases). This CDR3 has 15 amino acids. Germline V gives CDR1 GTSNPN, CDR2 SVGIG (reference sequence). V was pared by 3 bases and J by 3 bases, with 12 bases between.

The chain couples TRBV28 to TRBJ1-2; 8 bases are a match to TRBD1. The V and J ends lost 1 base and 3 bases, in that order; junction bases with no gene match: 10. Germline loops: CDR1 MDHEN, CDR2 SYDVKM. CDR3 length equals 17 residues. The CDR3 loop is CASSLSDRVGLDYGYTF. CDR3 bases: TGTGCCAGCAGTTTATCGGACAGGGTCGGATTGGACTATGGCTACACCTTC.

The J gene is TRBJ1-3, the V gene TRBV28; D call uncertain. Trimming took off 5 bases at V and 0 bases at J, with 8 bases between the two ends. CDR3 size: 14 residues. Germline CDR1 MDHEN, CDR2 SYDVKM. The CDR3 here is CASSQFLSGNTIYF. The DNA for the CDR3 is TGTGCCAGCAGTCAGTTCCTCTCTGGAAACACCATATATTTT. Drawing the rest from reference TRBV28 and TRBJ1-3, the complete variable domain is DVKVTQSSRYLVKRTGEKVFLECVQDMDHENMFWYRQDPGLGLRLIYFSYDVKMKEKGDIPEGYSVSREKKERFSLILESASTNQTSMYLCASSQFLSGNTIYFGEGSWLTVV.

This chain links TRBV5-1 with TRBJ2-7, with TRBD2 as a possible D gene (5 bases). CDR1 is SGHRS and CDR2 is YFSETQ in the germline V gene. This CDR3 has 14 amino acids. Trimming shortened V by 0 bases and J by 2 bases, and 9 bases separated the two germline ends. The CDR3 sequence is CASSLDRGTYEQYF. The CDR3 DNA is TGCGCCAGCAGCTTGGACCGGGGAACCTACGAGCAGTACTTC.

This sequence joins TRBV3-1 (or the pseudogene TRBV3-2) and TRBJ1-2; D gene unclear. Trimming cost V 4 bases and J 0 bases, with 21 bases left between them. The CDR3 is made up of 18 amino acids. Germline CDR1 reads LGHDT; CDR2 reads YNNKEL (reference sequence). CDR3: CASSPLLGGGTTNYGYTF. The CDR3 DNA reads TGTGCCAGCAGCCCTCTTCTTGGAGGAGGAACTACTAACTATGGCTACACCTTC.

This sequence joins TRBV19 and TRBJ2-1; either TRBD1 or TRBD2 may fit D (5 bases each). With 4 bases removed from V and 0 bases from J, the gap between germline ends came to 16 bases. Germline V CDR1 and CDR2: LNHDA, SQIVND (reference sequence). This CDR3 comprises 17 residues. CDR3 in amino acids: CASSSPRDRSSYNEQFF. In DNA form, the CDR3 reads TGTGCCAGTAGTAGCCCCCGGGACCGTAGCTCCTACAATGAGCAGTTCTTC.

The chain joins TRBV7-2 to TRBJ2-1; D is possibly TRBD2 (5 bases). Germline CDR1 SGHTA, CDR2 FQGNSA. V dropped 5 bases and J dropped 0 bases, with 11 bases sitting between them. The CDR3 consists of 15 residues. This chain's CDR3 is CASSLTGSSYNEQFF. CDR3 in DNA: TGTGCCAGCAGCCTAACTGGGAGCTCCTACAATGAGCAGTTCTTC.

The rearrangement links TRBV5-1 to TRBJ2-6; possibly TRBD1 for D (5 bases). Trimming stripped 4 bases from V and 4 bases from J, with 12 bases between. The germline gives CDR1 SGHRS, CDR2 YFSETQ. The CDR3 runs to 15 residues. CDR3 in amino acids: CASSVQGSGANVLTF. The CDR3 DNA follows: TGCGCCAGCAGCGTGCAGGGTTCAGGGGCCAACGTCCTGACTTTC.

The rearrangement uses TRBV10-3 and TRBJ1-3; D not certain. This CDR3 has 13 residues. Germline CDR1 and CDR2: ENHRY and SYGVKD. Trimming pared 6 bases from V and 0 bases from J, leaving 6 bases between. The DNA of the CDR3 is TGTGCCATCAGACCGCCCTCTGGAAACACCATATATTTT. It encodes CAIRPPSGNTIYF.

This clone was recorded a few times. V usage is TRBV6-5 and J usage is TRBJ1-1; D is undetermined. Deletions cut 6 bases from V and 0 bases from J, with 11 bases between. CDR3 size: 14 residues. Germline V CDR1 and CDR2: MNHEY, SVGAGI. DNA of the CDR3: TGTGCCAGCAGCCCCAGACTAATGAACACTGAAGCTTTCTTT. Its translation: CASSPRLMNTEAFF.

CDR3 in DNA: TGTGCCAGCAGTGAAAATACAGGGTACAATGAGCAGTTCTTC. Translation gives CASSENTGYNEQFF. The rearrangement joins TRBV25-1 to TRBJ2-1; perhaps TRBD1 as D (6 bases). Germline V gene lookup returns CDR1 MGHDK and CDR2 SYGVNS. The CDR3 totals 14 residues. Trimming left V 2 bases short and J 4 bases short, with 9 bases between. Complete variable domain (other parts from reference TRBV25-1 and TRBJ2-1): EADIYQTPRYLVIGTGKKITLECSQTMGHDKMYWYQQDPGMELHLIHYSYGVNSTEKGDLSSESTVSRIRTEHFPLTLESARPSHTSQYLCASSENTGYNEQFFGPGTRLTVL.

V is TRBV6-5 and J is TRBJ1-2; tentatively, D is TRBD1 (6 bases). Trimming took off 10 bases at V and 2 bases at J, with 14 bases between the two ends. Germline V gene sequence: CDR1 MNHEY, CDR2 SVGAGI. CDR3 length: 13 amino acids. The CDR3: CATLGGLNYGYTF. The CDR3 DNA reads TGTGCCACTCTGGGGGGGCTAAACTATGGCTACACCTTC.

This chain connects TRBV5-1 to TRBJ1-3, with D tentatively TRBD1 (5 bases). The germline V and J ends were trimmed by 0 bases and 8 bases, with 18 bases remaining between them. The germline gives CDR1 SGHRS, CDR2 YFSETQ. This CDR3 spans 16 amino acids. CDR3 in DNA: TGCGCCAGCAGCTTGGGACAGCGGACATCGGGGCACACCATATATTTT. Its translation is CASSLGQRTSGHTIYF.

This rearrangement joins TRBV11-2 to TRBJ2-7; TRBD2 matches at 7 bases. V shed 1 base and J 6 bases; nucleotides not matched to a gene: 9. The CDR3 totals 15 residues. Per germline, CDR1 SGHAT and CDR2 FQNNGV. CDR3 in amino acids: CASSLGVAGEGEQYF. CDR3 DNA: TGTGCCAGCAGCTTAGGGGTGGCGGGGGAAGGCGAGCAGTACTTC. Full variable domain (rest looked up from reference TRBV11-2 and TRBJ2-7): EAGVAQSPRYKIIEKRQSVAFWCNPISGHATLYWYQQILGQGPKLLIQFQNNGVVDDSQLPKDRFSAERLKGVDSTLKIQPAKLEDSAVYLCASSLGVAGEGEQYFGPGTRLTVT.

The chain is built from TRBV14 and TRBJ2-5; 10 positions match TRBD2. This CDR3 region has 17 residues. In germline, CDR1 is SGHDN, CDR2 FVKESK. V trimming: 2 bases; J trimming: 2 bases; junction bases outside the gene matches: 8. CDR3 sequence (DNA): TGTGCCAGCAGCCAACTAGCGGGGGACCCAAAGCAAGAGACCCAGTACTTC. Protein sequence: CASSQLAGDPKQETQYF.

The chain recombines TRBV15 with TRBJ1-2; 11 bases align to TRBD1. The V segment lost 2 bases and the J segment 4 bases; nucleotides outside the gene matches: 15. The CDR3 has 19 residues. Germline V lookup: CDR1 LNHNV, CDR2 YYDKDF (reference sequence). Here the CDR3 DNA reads TGTGCCACCAGCAGAACCAGGGGACAGGGGGAAATGTTGGGCTATGGCTACACCTTC. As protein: CATSRTRGQGEMLGYGYTF. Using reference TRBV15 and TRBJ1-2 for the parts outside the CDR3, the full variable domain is DAMVIQNPRYQVTQFGKPVTLSCSQTLNHNVMYWYQQKSSQAPKLLFHYYDKDFNNEADTPDNFQSRRPNTSFCFLDIRSPGLGDTAMYLCATSRTRGQGEMLGYGYTFGSGTRLTVV.

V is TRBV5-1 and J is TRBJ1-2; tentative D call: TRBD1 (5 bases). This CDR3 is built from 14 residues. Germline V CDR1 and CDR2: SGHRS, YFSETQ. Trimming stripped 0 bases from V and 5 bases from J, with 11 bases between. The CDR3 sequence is CASSLAGAGYGYTF. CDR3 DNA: TGCGCCAGCAGCTTGGCCGGGGCGGGGTATGGCTACACCTTC.

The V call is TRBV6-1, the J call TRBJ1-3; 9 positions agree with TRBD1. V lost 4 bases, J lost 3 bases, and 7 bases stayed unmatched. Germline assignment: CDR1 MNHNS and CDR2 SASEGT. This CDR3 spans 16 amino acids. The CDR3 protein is CASSGQQGAGGNTIYF. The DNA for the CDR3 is TGTGCCAGCAGTGGGCAACAGGGGGCCGGTGGAAACACCATATATTTT.

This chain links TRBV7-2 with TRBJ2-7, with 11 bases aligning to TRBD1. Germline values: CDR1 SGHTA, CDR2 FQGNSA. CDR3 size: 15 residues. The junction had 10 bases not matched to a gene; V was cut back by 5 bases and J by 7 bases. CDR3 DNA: TGTGCCAGCAGCCTAGACGGACAGGGGGCGAGGGAGCAGTACTTC. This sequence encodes CASSLDGQGAREQYF.

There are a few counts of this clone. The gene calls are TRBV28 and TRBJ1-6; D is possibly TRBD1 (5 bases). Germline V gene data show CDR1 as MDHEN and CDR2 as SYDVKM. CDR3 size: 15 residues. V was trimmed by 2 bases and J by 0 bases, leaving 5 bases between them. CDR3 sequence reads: CASSLRGSYNSPLHF. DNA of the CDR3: TGTGCCAGCAGTTTAAGGGGCTCCTATAATTCACCCCTCCACTTT.

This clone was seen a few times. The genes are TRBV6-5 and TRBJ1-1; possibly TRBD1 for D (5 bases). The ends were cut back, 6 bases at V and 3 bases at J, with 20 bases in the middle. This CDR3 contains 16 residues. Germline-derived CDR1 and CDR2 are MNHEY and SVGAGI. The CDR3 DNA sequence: TGTGCCAGCAGCTACCTAAAACGGAGGGGCCACACTGAAGCTTTCTTT. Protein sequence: CASSYLKRRGHTEAFF.

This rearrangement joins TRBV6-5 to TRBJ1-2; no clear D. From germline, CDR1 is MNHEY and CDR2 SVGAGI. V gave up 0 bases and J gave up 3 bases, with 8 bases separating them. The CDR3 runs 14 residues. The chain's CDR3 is CASSYSNTYYGYTF. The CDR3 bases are TGTGCCAGCAGTTACTCGAACACTTACTATGGCTACACCTTC.